The clone carrying this T cell receptor (beta chain) has at least ten counts. Its antigen is not known. This CDR3 has 14 residues. The trim removed 4 bases at V and 10 bases at J, leaving 11 bases unmatched. Per the germline V gene, CDR1 is SGHTA and CDR2 is FQGTGA. The data were obtained in a study of early T cells in non-severe SARS-CoV-2 infection. Study findings and constraints: Anti-spike CD8 specificities were favored by VDJdb matching, whose results missed private and CD4 specificities.

Each CDR3 protein is one row after TCRdb ran MiXCR on the 5' RACE reads. Here the sample spans over 60,000 distinct CDR3 sequences, around a tenth being singletons. The TCR sequence derives from an adult who was a healthcare worker with PCR-confirmed SARS-CoV-2 infection or an uninfected control (not recorded which). The chain employs TRBV7-3 and TRBJ1-1; 8 positions match TRBD1. Sequenced here: whole blood, sampled at baseline. CDR3 residues: CASSSTGQVGTAFF. For the CDR3, the DNA is TGTGCCAGCAGCTCTACGGGACAGGTCGGAACAGCTTTCTTT.